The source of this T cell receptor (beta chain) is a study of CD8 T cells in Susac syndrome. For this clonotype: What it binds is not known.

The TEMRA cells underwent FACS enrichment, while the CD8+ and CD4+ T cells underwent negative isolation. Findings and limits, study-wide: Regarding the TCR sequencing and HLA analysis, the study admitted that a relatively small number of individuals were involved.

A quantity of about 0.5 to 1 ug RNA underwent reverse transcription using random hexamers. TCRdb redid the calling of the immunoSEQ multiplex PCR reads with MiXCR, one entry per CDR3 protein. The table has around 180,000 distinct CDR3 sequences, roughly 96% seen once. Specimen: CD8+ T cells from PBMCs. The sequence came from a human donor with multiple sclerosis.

This CDR3 reads CASSGAVTNYNEQFF. Written as DNA, the CDR3 is TGTGCCAGCAGCGGGGCGGTGACTAACTACAATGAGCAGTTCTTC. The V and J genes are TRBV9 and TRBJ2-1, with TRBD2 as a possible D gene (5 bases). The CDR3 length is 15 residues. V lost 3 bases and J 3 bases, leaving 13 bases between the germline ends. Germline CDR1 SGDLS, CDR2 YYNGEE.